This TCR beta chain was sequenced for a study of blood T cell repertoires in COVID-19. The germline V gene has CDR1 SGDLS and CDR2 YYNGEE. The trim removed 6 bases at V and 2 bases at J, leaving 5 bases unmatched. The CDR3 contains 15 residues. Original data processing: Amplification of reference gene primers was used by the study to estimate nucleated cell counts. Libraries were prepared by immunoSEQ multiplex PCR; TCRdb keeps only in-frame clonotypes and omits some of them. That table supplies the V and J calls and clone size; D and trimming were determined from the DNA. The sample shows fewer than 500,000 clones, around 90% of them seen only once.

The receptor was derived from a woman aged 18-30 years who had recovered from COVID-19. Sequenced sample: PBMCs or T cells enriched from blood (not recorded which). The V gene is TRBV9, the J gene TRBJ2-3; TRBD2 aligns across 11 bases. The CDR3 spells CASTLAGGTTDTQYF. In DNA form, the CDR3 reads TGTGCCAGCACTCTAGCGGGGGGCACCACAGATACGCAGTATTTT. Variable domain in full (rest from reference TRBV9 and TRBJ2-3): DSGVTQTPKHLITATGQRVTLRCSPRSGDLSVYWYQQSLDQGLQFLIQYYNGEERAKGNILERFSAQQFPDLHSELNLSSLELGDSALYFCASTLAGGTTDTQYFGPGTRLTVL.